Shown below are 30 T cell receptor beta chains from a single sample sequenced in a study of blood T cell repertoires in COVID-19. Method: immunoSEQ multiplex PCR; TCRdb's copy keeps in-frame clones and lacks some. The sample records 180,000 or so clones, 70% to 90% being singletons. Input material: peripheral blood. The receptors shown here come from a man aged 18 to 30 with acute or convalescent COVID-19.

This chain joins TRBV6-1 and TRBJ1-4; D remains ambiguous. The CDR3 has 17 amino acids. The germline CDR1 and CDR2 sequences are MNHNS and SASEGT. The V end was cut by 0 bases, the J end by 12 bases, with 23 bases between. DNA of the CDR3: TGTGCCAGCAGTGAAGCGTTTGAGGCGTCGCCGCTCGTGGAACTGTTTTTT. It codes for CASSEAFEASPLVELFF.

The chain uses TRBV30 and TRBJ2-7, with 7 nucleotides matching TRBD1. Germline trimming cut 0 bases from V and 6 bases from J; bases unmatched to any gene: 8. This CDR3 has 14 residues. Germline values: CDR1 GTSNPN, CDR2 SVGIG (reference sequence). The CDR3 region is CAWSVRRGGSEQYF. In DNA, the CDR3 is TGTGCCTGGAGTGTTAGACGAGGGGGCTCCGAGCAGTACTTC.

This clone turned up a few times. Here the CDR3 DNA reads TGTGCCAGCAGTAGCGGGACAACCACAGATACGCAGTATTTT. The encoded protein is CASSSGTTTDTQYF. The chain joins TRBV2 to TRBJ2-3, with D tentatively TRBD2 (7 bases). Between the trimmed V and J ends, which lost 5 bases and 2 bases, there was a span of 11 bases. Per the germline V gene, CDR1 is SNHLY and CDR2 is FYNNEI. The CDR3 covers 14 residues.

The rearrangement links TRBV7-9 to TRBJ1-2; no reliable D call. V dropped 3 bases and J dropped 2 bases, with 13 bases sitting between them. CDR1 SEHNR and CDR2 FQNEAQ come from the germline V gene (reference sequence). This CDR3 has 15 residues. This CDR3 reads CASSFVLAGNYGYTF. In DNA form, the CDR3 reads TGTGCCAGCAGCTTCGTACTTGCCGGGAACTATGGCTACACCTTC. Complete variable domain (other parts from reference TRBV7-9 and TRBJ1-2): DTGVSQNPRHKITKRGQNVTFRCDPISEHNRLYWYRQTLGQGPEFLTYFQNEAQLEKSRLLSDRFSAERPKGSFSTLEIQRTEQGDSAMYLCASSFVLAGNYGYTFGSGTRLTVV.

V usage is TRBV9 and J usage is TRBJ2-2, with 7 bases matching TRBD1. The CDR3 runs 15 residues. V gave up 3 bases and J gave up 2 bases; unmatched junction bases: 4. Germline V lookup: CDR1 SGDLS, CDR2 YYNGEE. CDR3 DNA: TGTGCCAGCAGCGCCGGACAGGTTAACACCGGGGAGCTGTTTTTT. This gives the protein CASSAGQVNTGELFF.

This clone was recorded only once. The chain has TRBV9 and TRBJ1-1; 7 nucleotides agree with TRBD1. The CDR3 is 17 amino acids. Germline loops: CDR1 SGDLS, CDR2 YYNGEE. V lost 4 bases to trimming and J lost 5 bases; unmatched junction nucleotides: 17. In nucleotides, the CDR3 is TGTGCCAGCAGCACGGGCGGACGGGACAGTCGAGGGACTGAAGCTTTCTTT. This encodes CASSTGGRDSRGTEAFF.

J is TRBJ2-2 and V is TRBV13; the D gene is possibly TRBD2 (6 bases). The germline CDR1 and CDR2 sequences are PRHDT and FYEKMQ (reference sequence). The ends were cut back, 6 bases at V and 7 bases at J, with 21 bases in the middle. The CDR3 consists of 16 residues. CDR3 nucleotide sequence: TGTGCCAGCAGTCAGAGGGCTAGCGAAGCGCGCGGGGAGCTGTTTTTT. Translated: CASSQRASEARGELFF.

The chain is built from TRBV3-1 (or the pseudogene TRBV3-2) and TRBJ1-1, with a possible D match to TRBD1 (6 bases). The germline V and J ends were trimmed by 0 bases and 4 bases, with 15 bases remaining between them. The CDR3 runs 16 residues. Germline assignment: CDR1 LGHDT and CDR2 YNNKEL (reference sequence). This CDR3 is CASSQELGNRATEAFF. The CDR3 DNA sequence: TGTGCCAGCAGCCAAGAGTTGGGGAACAGGGCCACTGAAGCTTTCTTT.

The chain couples TRBV19 to TRBJ2-2; 9 positions agree with TRBD2. The CDR3 runs 18 residues. The V segment lost 6 bases and the J segment 3 bases; nucleotides outside the gene matches: 14. Germline-derived CDR1 and CDR2 are LNHDA and SQIVND (reference sequence). CDR3 region: CASSRRGSGGPYTGELFF. Written as DNA, the CDR3 is TGTGCCAGTAGCCGCCGGGGGAGCGGGGGGCCCTACACCGGGGAGCTGTTTTTT.

The V and J genes are TRBV9 and TRBJ1-5; TRBD1 agrees at 8 bases. CDR3 length: 14 residues. V lost 3 bases and J lost 7; bases outside the gene matches: 6. The germline gives CDR1 SGDLS, CDR2 YYNGEE. The CDR3 DNA follows: TGTGCCAGCAGCGCCGGACAGGGCCGGCAGCCCCAGCATTTT. Amino acids: CASSAGQGRQPQHF.

This rearrangement joins TRBV6-4 to TRBJ2-7; 10 positions match TRBD1. Germline V lookup: CDR1 MRHNA, CDR2 SNTAGT. V was clipped by 4 bases and J by 7 bases; unmatched bases: 4. CDR3 length equals 13 residues. For the CDR3, the DNA is TGTGCCAGCAGTGCCGACAGGGGGCGGGAGCAGTACTTC. As protein: CASSADRGREQYF.

This clone was counted a single time. The chain is built from TRBV7-2 and TRBJ1-3; a possible D gene is TRBD1 (5 bases). V lost 0 bases and J lost 8, with 14 bases in between. The CDR3 runs to 15 residues. Germline V gene lookup returns CDR1 SGHTA and CDR2 FQGNSA. The CDR3 DNA is TGTGCCAGCAGCTTAGCTCCAACAGGTGGGGACACCATATATTTT. This encodes CASSLAPTGGDTIYF.

The chain carries TRBV19 and TRBJ2-6, with 10 bases fitting TRBD1. Germline loops: CDR1 LNHDA, CDR2 SQIVND (reference sequence). This CDR3 has 17 amino acids. Losses at the gene ends were 6 bases for V and 2 bases for J; bases not matched to a gene: 7. CDR3 sequence (DNA): TGTGCCAGTAGGGACAGGGGGGCTCTTCCTGGGGCCAACGTCCTGACTTTC. Its translation is CASRDRGALPGANVLTF.

This chain connects TRBV6-5 to TRBJ1-1; 12 bases agree with TRBD1. Trimming took 6 bases from V and 7 from J; bases not matched to a gene: 3. CDR3 length: 13 amino acids. Germline V gene lookup returns CDR1 MNHEY and CDR2 SVGAGI. CDR3 protein: CASSGTGGGEAFF. CDR3 coding DNA: TGTGCCAGCAGCGGGACAGGGGGCGGTGAAGCTTTCTTT.

CDR3 sequence (DNA): TGTGCCAGTAGTAATCTCACTGAAGCTTTCTTT. Residues: CASSNLTEAFF. The gene calls are TRBV19 and TRBJ1-1, with D unresolved. The germline gives CDR1 LNHDA, CDR2 SQIVND (reference sequence). The V end was cut by 4 bases, the J end by 4 bases, with 4 bases between. This CDR3 contains 11 residues.

The CDR3 protein is CAWSVSGYEQYF. The CDR3 DNA follows: TGTGCCTGGAGTGTAAGCGGTTACGAGCAGTACTTC. The chain recombines TRBV30 with TRBJ2-7; possible D gene TRBD2, 5 bases. Germline lookup yields CDR1 GTSNPN and CDR2 SVGIG (reference sequence). CDR3 length: 12 residues. The ends were cut back, 0 bases at V and 4 bases at J, with 7 bases in the middle. Complete variable domain (other parts from reference TRBV30 and TRBJ2-7): SQTIHQWPATLVQPVGSPLSLECTVEGTSNPNLYWYRQAAGRGLQLLFYSVGIGQISSEVPQNLSASRPQDRQFILSSKKLLLSDSGFYLCAWSVSGYEQYFGPGTRLTVT.

The J gene is TRBJ1-3, the V gene TRBV21-1; TRBD1, as called in the table, went unchecked against the DNA. TRBV21-1 counts as a pseudogene. This CDR3 region has 17 residues. CDR3 loop: CASSSRLDSSSGNTIYF. The CDR3 region has the DNA TGTGCCAGCAGCAGCCGATTGGACAGCTCCTCTGGAAACACCATATATTTT.

This clone was observed once. J is TRBJ1-2 and V is TRBV6-4; 8 bases match TRBD1. The germline V gene encodes CDR1 MRHNA and CDR2 SNTAGT. The ends lost 3 bases at V and 6 bases at J; junction bases unmatched: 6. This CDR3 comprises 14 residues. CDR3 loop: CASSETQGEDGYTF. The CDR3 bases are TGTGCCAGCAGTGAAACACAGGGGGAGGATGGCTACACCTTC.

The chain recombines TRBV3-1 (or the pseudogene TRBV3-2) with TRBJ2-3, with TRBD2 matching 8 bases. The J segment lost 4 bases and the V segment lost 3 bases, leaving 3 bases of the junction unmatched. Germline V CDR1 and CDR2: LGHDT, YNNKEL (reference sequence). This CDR3 is built from 14 residues. For the CDR3, the DNA is TGTGCCAGCAGCCATGGCGGGAGGTCAGATACGCAGTATTTT. It is translated as CASSHGGRSDTQYF.

This rearrangement joins TRBV30 to TRBJ2-1, with 10 bases matching TRBD2. After removal of 0 bases from V and 9 bases from J, the junction contained 2 bases not matched to a gene. This CDR3 region has 13 residues. Germline CDR1 reads GTSNPN; CDR2 reads SVGIG (reference sequence). The CDR3 here is CAWSVSGGAEQFF. CDR3 DNA: TGTGCCTGGAGTGTCAGCGGGGGGGCTGAGCAGTTCTTC.

V and J are TRBV7-2 and TRBJ2-5, with a weak D call TRBD2 (6 bases). Trimming pared 5 bases from V and 4 bases from J, leaving 17 bases between. The germline V gene has CDR1 SGHTA and CDR2 FQGNSA. The CDR3 is 15 residues long. The CDR3 region has the DNA TGTGCCAGCAGCCCCGCTGGGGGGTTGGGAGAGACCCAGTACTTC. This sequence encodes CASSPAGGLGETQYF.

This clone appeared once. The chain recombines TRBV19 with TRBJ1-1; 7 bases are shared with TRBD1. The CDR3 is 14 amino acids. Germline V gene lookup returns CDR1 LNHDA and CDR2 SQIVND (reference sequence). After removal of 6 bases from V and 7 bases from J, the junction contained 11 bases not matched to a gene. The DNA for the CDR3 is TGTGCCAGTAGAAGGTCAGGGGGAAGCCTTGAAGCTTTCTTT. Amino acids: CASRRSGGSLEAFF.

This chain's CDR3 is CASREVNYGYTF. CDR3 DNA: TGTGCCAGCAGGGAGGTCAACTATGGCTACACCTTC. V gene TRBV28 combines with J gene TRBJ1-2; D gene uncertain. Per the germline V gene, CDR1 is MDHEN and CDR2 is SYDVKM. The CDR3 extends over 12 amino acids. Deletions cut 6 bases from V and 2 bases from J, with 7 bases between.

The V call is TRBV6-1, the J call TRBJ2-3; D not resolved. The V end lost 2 bases, the J end lost 2 bases, and 8 bases lay between the germline ends. This CDR3 comprises 14 residues. The germline gives CDR1 MNHNS, CDR2 SASEGT. The CDR3 here is CASSENLLTDTQYF. The CDR3 DNA reads TGTGCCAGCAGTGAAAACCTACTCACAGATACGCAGTATTTT.

To note about this clone: Mismatch with germline at one junction end may stem from a read error. V and J are TRBV7-8 and TRBJ1-3; 8 nucleotides agree with TRBD1. The length of the CDR3 is 17 residues. Per germline, CDR1 SGHVS and CDR2 FQNEAQ. CDR3 in amino acids: CASTFIPSGGSGNTIYF. The CDR3 nucleotides read TGTGCCAGCACCTTTATCCCCTCAGGGGGCTCTGGGAACACCATATATTTT. The complete variable domain, with remaining parts taken from reference TRBV7-8 and TRBJ1-3, reads GAGVSQSPRYKVAKRGQDVALRCDPISGHVSLFWYQQALGQGPEFLTYFQNEAQLDKSGLPSDRFFAERPEGSVSTLKIQRTQQEDSAVYLCASTFIPSGGSGNTIYFGEGSWLTVV.

The chain links TRBV30 to TRBJ1-2, with D perhaps matching TRBD1 (5 bases). The germline V gene has CDR1 GTSNPN and CDR2 SVGIG (reference sequence). The CDR3 covers 14 residues. The CDR3 coding sequence is TGTGCTCGGACCGGAGGGCAGGGCAGAGGGGGCTACACCTTC. This translates into CARTGGQGRGGYTF.

The chain joins TRBV9 to TRBJ1-1; 7 bases are shared with TRBD1. CDR3 length equals 18 residues. The ends lost 3 bases at V and 0 bases at J; junction bases unmatched: 14. Germline V CDR1 and CDR2: SGDLS, YYNGEE. Here the CDR3 DNA reads TGTGCCAGCAGCGCGTCCCGGGACAGCCCCTTTATGAACACTGAAGCTTTCTTT. Its translation: CASSASRDSPFMNTEAFF.

The chain has TRBV7-8 and TRBJ1-6, with 10 nucleotides matching TRBD1. The V segment lost 0 bases and the J segment 5 bases; nucleotides outside the gene matches: 1. This CDR3 has 16 amino acids. Germline V lookup: CDR1 SGHVS, CDR2 FQNEAQ. In DNA form, the CDR3 reads TGTGCCAGCAGCTTAGCCGGGACAGGGGATAATTCACCCCTCCACTTT. Its translation: CASSLAGTGDNSPLHF. Using reference TRBV7-8 and TRBJ1-6 for the parts outside the CDR3, the full variable domain is GAGVSQSPRYKVAKRGQDVALRCDPISGHVSLFWYQQALGQGPEFLTYFQNEAQLDKSGLPSDRFFAERPEGSVSTLKIQRTQQEDSAVYLCASSLAGTGDNSPLHFGNGTRLTVT.

The rearrangement joins TRBV2 to TRBJ1-2, with D possibly being TRBD1 (6 bases). CDR3 size: 15 residues. Trimming took off 7 bases at V and 5 bases at J, with 20 bases between the two ends. CDR1 is SNHLY, CDR2 FYNNEI, per germline. The CDR3 region is CASTKGRTDEYGYTF. CDR3 bases: TGTGCCAGCACCAAAGGCAGGACAGACGAATATGGCTACACCTTC.

This clone was seen a single time. The V gene is TRBV18, the J gene TRBJ2-5; D may be TRBD2 (5 bases). This CDR3 spans 13 amino acids. V lost 3 bases and J 5 bases, leaving 10 bases between the germline ends. Germline lookup yields CDR1 KGHSH and CDR2 LQKENI. CDR3 in amino acids: CASSPGVRETQYF. In DNA form, the CDR3 reads TGTGCCAGCTCACCCGGGGTCCGGGAGACCCAGTACTTC.